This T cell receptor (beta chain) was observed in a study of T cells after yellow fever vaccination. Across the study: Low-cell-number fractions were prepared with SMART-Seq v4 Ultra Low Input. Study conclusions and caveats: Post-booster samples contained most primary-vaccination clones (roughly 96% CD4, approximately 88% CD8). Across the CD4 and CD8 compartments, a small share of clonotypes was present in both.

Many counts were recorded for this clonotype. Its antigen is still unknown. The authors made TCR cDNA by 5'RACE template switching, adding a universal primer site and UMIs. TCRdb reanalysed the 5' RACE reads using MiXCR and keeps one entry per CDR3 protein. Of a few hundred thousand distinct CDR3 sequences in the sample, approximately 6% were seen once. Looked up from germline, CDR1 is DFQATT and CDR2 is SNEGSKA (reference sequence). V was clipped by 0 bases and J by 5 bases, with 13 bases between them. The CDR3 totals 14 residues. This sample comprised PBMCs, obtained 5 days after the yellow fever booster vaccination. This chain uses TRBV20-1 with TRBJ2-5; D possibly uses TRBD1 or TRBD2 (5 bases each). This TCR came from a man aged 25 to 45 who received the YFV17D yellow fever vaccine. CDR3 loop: CSARDGRGRETQYF. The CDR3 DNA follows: TGCAGTGCTAGAGATGGAAGGGGACGGGAGACCCAGTACTTC.